Shown below are 16 T cell receptor beta chains from a single sample sequenced in a study of resident and recirculating memory T cells in vitiligo. The repertoire was sequenced with immunoSEQ multiplex PCR; TCRdb's copy has only in-frame clones and lacks some. Among 40,000 to 45,000 clones listed, around 90% were seen once. Specimen: blood. These receptors all stem from a male donor with vitiligo.

The gene calls are TRBV6-1 and TRBJ2-5; 12 bases map to TRBD2. The germline gives CDR1 MNHNS, CDR2 SASEGT. This CDR3 region has 17 residues. The trim removed 4 bases at V and 5 bases at J, leaving 11 bases unmatched. CDR3 nucleotide sequence: TGTGCCAGCAGTGCACTAGCGGGGGGCCGCGTGGGGGAGACCCAGTACTTC. Amino acid sequence: CASSALAGGRVGETQYF.

Remarks on this clone: An end of the junction differs from the germline gene, which may be a read error. The chain has TRBV10-3 and TRBJ2-5, with D unclear. This CDR3 is built from 14 residues. Germline CDR1 and CDR2: ENHRY and SYGVKD. CDR3 nucleotide sequence: TGTGCCATCAGTGTTGGCGGCCAGCAAGGGACCCAGTACTTC. Translated, it gives CAISVGGQQGTQYF.

The V call is TRBV21-1, the J call TRBJ2-7; TRBD1, the table's D call, was not compared with the DNA. TRBV21-1 corresponds to a pseudogene. This CDR3 is 14 amino acids long. The CDR3 loop is CASSKRQDGVEQYF. The CDR3 coding sequence is TGTGCCAGCAGCAAAAGACAGGACGGGGTCGAGCAGTACTTC.

The chain joins TRBV4-3 to TRBJ2-3; 8 bases fit TRBD2. The CDR3 has 17 residues. Per germline, CDR1 LGHNA and CDR2 YSLEER. Unmatched junction bases numbered 7, after V lost 2 bases and J lost 0 bases. The CDR3 reads CASSQPGGAGSTDTQYF. The CDR3 DNA sequence: TGCGCCAGCAGCCAACCCGGGGGGGCAGGTAGCACAGATACGCAGTATTTT.

The chain has TRBV5-1 and TRBJ1-1, with D perhaps TRBD1 (6 bases). The CDR3 has 11 residues. The germline V gene encodes CDR1 SGHRS and CDR2 YFSETQ. Trimming removed 5 bases at V and 7 bases at J, with 9 bases between. CDR3 coding DNA: TGCGCCAGCAGGGAGGACAGTGAAGCTTTCTTT. Translated: CASREDSEAFF.

V is TRBV6-1 and J is TRBJ1-6; tentatively, D is TRBD1 (5 bases). Looked up from germline, CDR1 is MNHNS and CDR2 is SASEGT. The CDR3 has 14 amino acids. V was shortened by 2 bases and J by 7 bases, with 9 bases between the two germline ends. CDR3 region: CASSEQKGNSPLHF. CDR3 bases: TGTGCCAGCAGTGAACAAAAGGGGAATTCACCCCTCCACTTT.

The chain is built from TRBV19 and TRBJ1-2; 9 bases fit TRBD1. Germline trimming cut 4 bases from V and 8 bases from J; bases unmatched to any gene: 8. Germline values: CDR1 LNHDA, CDR2 SQIVND (reference sequence). The CDR3 has 14 amino acids. The CDR3 coding sequence is TGTGCCAGTAGTACTACCGGGACAGGGTGGGGCTACACCTTC. Protein product: CASSTTGTGWGYTF.

This chain uses TRBV6-5 with TRBJ1-6; the match to TRBD1 covers 8 bases. The CDR3 spans 14 residues. CDR1 and CDR2 (germline): MNHEY, SVGAGI. J lost 7 bases, V lost 9 bases, and 8 bases had no gene match. The CDR3 loop is CASWTGLENSPLHF. CDR3 nucleotide sequence: TGTGCCAGTTGGACAGGGCTGGAGAATTCACCCCTCCACTTT.

The table lists this clone with a few counts. The chain combines TRBV7-8 with TRBJ1-2; possibly TRBD1 for D (5 bases). The germline V and J ends were trimmed by 5 bases and 2 bases, with 15 bases remaining between them. The CDR3 is 15 amino acids. From germline, CDR1 is SGHVS and CDR2 FQNEAQ. CDR3 amino acids: CASSRRGNSNYGYTF. CDR3 nucleotide sequence: TGTGCCAGCAGCAGAAGGGGAAATTCAAACTATGGCTACACCTTC.

The genes are TRBV19 and TRBJ2-5; 12 nucleotides match TRBD2. V was clipped by 1 base and J by 5 bases; unmatched bases: 8. The CDR3 has 17 residues. Germline V gives CDR1 LNHDA, CDR2 SQIVND (reference sequence). This CDR3 is CASSIAALAGGSETQYF. CDR3 in DNA: TGTGCCAGTAGTATAGCCGCACTAGCGGGGGGTAGTGAGACCCAGTACTTC.

This clone appeared once. The chain is built from TRBV4-1 and TRBJ1-1; TRBD1 is a possible D gene (5 bases). Trimming removed 3 bases at V and 3 bases at J, with 11 bases between. The length of the CDR3 is 14 residues. In germline, CDR1 is MGHRA, CDR2 YSYEKL. The CDR3 DNA is TGCGCCAGCAGCCACGCCGACAGCTACACTGAAGCTTTCTTT. Amino acid sequence: CASSHADSYTEAFF.

The gene calls are TRBV5-5 and TRBJ1-2, with no clear D. This CDR3 is 14 amino acids long. Germline-derived CDR1 and CDR2 are SGHKS and YYEKEE (reference sequence). Trimming pared 0 bases from V and 0 bases from J, leaving 6 bases between. This CDR3 is CASSLGHPNYGYTF. The CDR3 nucleotides are TGTGCCAGCAGCTTGGGACACCCTAACTATGGCTACACCTTC.

In its sample, this clone was seen once. This chain uses TRBV11-3 with TRBJ2-1, with a tentative D call TRBD1 (6 bases). The CDR3 loop spans 14 amino acids. CDR1 is SGHNT and CDR2 is YENEEA in the germline V gene. V was clipped by 5 bases and J by 10 bases, with 18 bases between them. In nucleotides, the CDR3 is TGTGCCAGCAGCGCCCAGTCCAGGGGAACGGAGCAGTTCTTC. This codes for CASSAQSRGTEQFF. Based on the CDR3 plus reference TRBV11-3 and TRBJ2-1, the full variable domain is EAGVVQSPRYKIIEKKQPVAFWCNPISGHNTLYWYLQNLGQGPELLIRYENEEAVDDSQLPKDRFSAERLKGVDSTLKIQPAELGDSAVYLCASSAQSRGTEQFFGPGTRLTVL.

The J gene is TRBJ1-5, the V gene TRBV6-5, with 8 positions matching TRBD1. The germline gives CDR1 MNHEY, CDR2 SVGAGI. V was pared by 8 bases and J by 3 bases, with 6 bases of the junction left unmatched. This CDR3 spans 14 amino acids. CDR3 sequence (DNA): TGTGCCAGCGGAGGACAGGGACACAATCAGCCCCAGCATTTT. It is translated as CASGGQGHNQPQHF.

This chain links TRBV19 with TRBJ2-1, with D perhaps matching TRBD2 (7 bases). Germline CDR1 is LNHDA and CDR2 is SQIVND (reference sequence). This CDR3 region has 17 residues. Trimming took off 4 bases at V and 0 bases at J, with 16 bases between the two ends. The CDR3 loop is CASSTQWGGRSYNEQFF. The CDR3 DNA reads TGTGCCAGTAGTACTCAGTGGGGGGGGCGCTCCTACAATGAGCAGTTCTTC. Supplemented by reference TRBV19 and TRBJ2-1, the full variable domain reads DGGITQSPKYLFRKEGQNVTLSCEQNLNHDAMYWYRQDPGQGLRLIYYSQIVNDFQKGDIAEGYSVSREKKESFPLTVTSAQKNPTAFYLCASSTQWGGRSYNEQFFGPGTRLTVL.

This CDR3 reads CAWSVQGGSYEQYF. The CDR3 nucleotides read TGTGCCTGGAGTGTACAGGGGGGTTCCTACGAGCAGTACTTC. This rearrangement joins TRBV30 to TRBJ2-7; TRBD1 aligns across 8 bases. Germline values: CDR1 GTSNPN, CDR2 SVGIG (reference sequence). The CDR3 is made up of 14 amino acids. The junction had 2 bases not matched to a gene; V was cut back by 0 bases and J by 1 base.